One T cell receptor beta chain is described in this entry. Its matching antigen is unknown. The sample carries other DNA sequences with the same CDR3. In the original analysis: Owing to the provision of junction-only sequences devoid of quality scores by immunoSEQ, filtering differed. Method: immunoSEQ multiplex PCR; TCRdb's copy keeps in-frame clones and lacks some. The V and J calls and clone size were taken over from that table, and D and trimming were inferred from the DNA. The data contain 1.5 million to 2.5 million clones, about 94% of them singletons. In the naive CD8 group, cells lacked CD45RO and were positively selected for CCR7, so terminally differentiated effector memory CD45RA+ cells were left out. This entry belongs to a study of shared clonotypes between healthy human individuals. Study-wide results and limits: Non-shared clonotypes had lower generation probabilities than clonotypes shared by all four sorted-subset donors. Sharing across a few donors was seen in 4% to 6.5% of naive CD4 clonotypes. The diversity represented, both genetic and in exposure history, was limited by few donors.

Germline V gene sequence: CDR1 LGHNT, CDR2 FRNRAP. This CDR3 has 12 residues. Trimming took off 0 bases at V and 4 bases at J, with 4 bases between the two ends. The chain recombines TRBV12-5 with TRBJ2-7; D call uncertain. The sequence was collected from a man younger than 30 in good health. Sequencing was performed on naive CD8+ T cells sorted from blood. CDR3 protein: CASGLVSYEQYF. The CDR3 nucleotides are TGTGCTAGTGGTTTGGTTTCTTACGAGCAGTACTTC.